The sequence of this T cell receptor (beta chain) was determined in a study of T cell repertoires in cytomegalovirus infection. Between the trimmed V and J ends, which lost 8 bases and 0 bases, there was a span of 14 bases. CDR3 length: 15 amino acids. The germline CDR1 and CDR2 sequences are MNHEY and SVGAGI. TCRdb redid the calling of the reads with MiXCR, one entry per CDR3 protein. Of about 130,000 distinct CDR3 sequences in the sample, roughly 9% are singletons; the top ten hold around 10%. The specimen sequenced was PBMCs. The TCR originated in a human donor in good health (CMV status not recorded). Some clones in this sample may be carry-over from other donors' samples. The V and J genes are TRBV6-5 and TRBJ1-3; unclear D gene. Written as DNA, the CDR3 is TGTGCCAGCGGGCGTGAGAGCAGCTCTGGAAACACCATATATTTT. This gives the protein CASGRESSSGNTIYF.